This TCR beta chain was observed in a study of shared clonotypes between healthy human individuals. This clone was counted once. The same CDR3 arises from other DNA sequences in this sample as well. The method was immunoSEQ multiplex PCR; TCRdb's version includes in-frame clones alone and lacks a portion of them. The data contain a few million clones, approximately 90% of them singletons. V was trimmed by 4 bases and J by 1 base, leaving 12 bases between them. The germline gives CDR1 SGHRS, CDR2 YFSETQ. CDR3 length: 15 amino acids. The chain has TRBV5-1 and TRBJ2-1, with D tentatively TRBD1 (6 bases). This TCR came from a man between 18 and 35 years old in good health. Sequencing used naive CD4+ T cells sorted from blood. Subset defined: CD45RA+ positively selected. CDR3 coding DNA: TGCGCCAGCAGCCTGGAACAGGGTTCCTACAATGAGCAGTTCTTC. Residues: CASSLEQGSYNEQFF.